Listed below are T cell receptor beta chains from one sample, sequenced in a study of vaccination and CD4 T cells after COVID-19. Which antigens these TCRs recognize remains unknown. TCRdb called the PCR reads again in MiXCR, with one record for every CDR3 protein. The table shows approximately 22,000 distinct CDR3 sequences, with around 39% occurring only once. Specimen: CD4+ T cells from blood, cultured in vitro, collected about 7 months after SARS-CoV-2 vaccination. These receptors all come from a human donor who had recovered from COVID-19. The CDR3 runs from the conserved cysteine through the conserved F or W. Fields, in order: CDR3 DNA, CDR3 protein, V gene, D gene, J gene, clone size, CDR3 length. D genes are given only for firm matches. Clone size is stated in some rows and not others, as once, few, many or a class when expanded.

CDR3nt: TGTGCCAGCTCACCACACGGGGGGGCTTACGAGCAGTACTTC
CDR3aa: CASSPHGGAYEQYF
v_gene: TRBV18
d_gene: TRBD2
j_gene: TRBJ2-7
abundance: -
len: 14

CDR3nt: TGTGCCACCAGTGAAACGGACAGGGGTGGGCAGTTCTTC
CDR3aa: CATSETDRGGQFF
v_gene: TRBV24-1
d_gene: TRBD1
j_gene: TRBJ2-1
abundance: -
len: 13

CDR3nt: TGTGCCAGCAGCTTAAACCCTCAGCGCGGGAGTTTATCCAATGAGCAGTTCTTC
CDR3aa: CASSLNPQRGSLSNEQFF
v_gene: TRBV7-2
d_gene: TRBD2
j_gene: TRBJ2-1
abundance: -
len: 18

CDR3nt: TGTGCCAGCAGTCGATCAGGAATGACGCAGACCCAGTACTTC
CDR3aa: CASSRSGMTQTQYF
v_gene: TRBV6-1
d_gene: -
j_gene: TRBJ2-5
abundance: few
len: 14

CDR3nt: TGTGCCAGCACCCCAGGACAGGGGGCGACTGGGGCCAACGTCCTGACTTTC
CDR3aa: CASTPGQGATGANVLTF
v_gene: TRBV7-6
d_gene: TRBD1
j_gene: TRBJ2-6
abundance: few
len: 17

CDR3nt: TGTGCCAGCAGAGCTGCGTACAGGACCTACGAGCAGTACTTC
CDR3aa: CASRAAYRTYEQYF
v_gene: TRBV11-2
d_gene: -
j_gene: TRBJ2-7
abundance: -
len: 14

CDR3nt: TGCAGTGCTGCTGACAGGGAACCCTACGAGCAGTACTTC
CDR3aa: CSAADREPYEQYF
v_gene: TRBV20-1
d_gene: TRBD1
j_gene: TRBJ2-7
abundance: -
len: 13

CDR3nt: TGTGCCAGCAGCCCGGACTCCGTCGGGGAGCTGTTTTTT
CDR3aa: CASSPDSVGELFF
v_gene: TRBV7-3
d_gene: -
j_gene: TRBJ2-2
abundance: -
len: 13

CDR3nt: TGCAGTGCTTCGCCACCGGGACATCCTTTGGTGGGCAATCAGCCCCAGCATTTT
CDR3aa: CSASPPGHPLVGNQPQHF
v_gene: TRBV20-1
d_gene: -
j_gene: TRBJ1-5
abundance: -
len: 18

CDR3nt: TGCAGTACCTCGCGGGTAGATACGCAGTATTTT
CDR3aa: CSTSRVDTQYF
v_gene: TRBV20-1
d_gene: -
j_gene: TRBJ2-3
abundance: once
len: 11

CDR3nt: TGTGCCCGAGGGACTAGAAGAAACTCTGGGGCCAACGTCCTGACTTTC
CDR3aa: CARGTRRNSGANVLTF
v_gene: TRBV7-2
d_gene: TRBD2
j_gene: TRBJ2-6
abundance: -
len: 16

CDR3nt: TGTGCCAGCAGCCCCGGGGTAGCGGGAGGTCAAGAGACCCAGTACTTC
CDR3aa: CASSPGVAGGQETQYF
v_gene: TRBV6-1
d_gene: TRBD2
j_gene: TRBJ2-5
abundance: -
len: 16

CDR3nt: TGCAGTGCTACCACACTAGCGGGAGGGGGTGAGCAGTACTTC
CDR3aa: CSATTLAGGGEQYF
v_gene: TRBV20-1
d_gene: TRBD2
j_gene: TRBJ2-7
abundance: -
len: 14

CDR3nt: TGCAGTGCTAGAAAACAGGGACGTGGGGACCAGCCCCAGCATTTT
CDR3aa: CSARKQGRGDQPQHF
v_gene: TRBV20-1
d_gene: -
j_gene: TRBJ1-5
abundance: few
len: 15

CDR3nt: TGTGCCAGCAGTTACTCGACGGGACTTTCGCCTATGGCTTTCTTT
CDR3aa: CASSYSTGLSPMAFF
v_gene: TRBV6-2/TRBV6-3
d_gene: -
j_gene: TRBJ1-1
abundance: -
len: 15

CDR3nt: TGTGCCATTCCGGGACTAGAGAGGAAAAGCTCCTACAATGAGCAGTTCTTC
CDR3aa: CAIPGLERKSSYNEQFF
v_gene: TRBV7-9
d_gene: TRBD2
j_gene: TRBJ2-1
abundance: few
len: 17

CDR3nt: TGCGCCAGCAGCCAAGGTGGGTCGGGGGGCATTGGTCAGCCCCAGCATTTT
CDR3aa: CASSQGGSGGIGQPQHF
v_gene: TRBV4-1
d_gene: -
j_gene: TRBJ1-5
abundance: -
len: 17

CDR3nt: TGTGCCAGGGCCCCCGGGGAGCTGTTTTTT
CDR3aa: CARAPGELFF
v_gene: TRBV7-3
d_gene: -
j_gene: TRBJ2-2
abundance: -
len: 10

CDR3nt: TGTGCCAGCAGCTTATGGGGGGCGCGGGAGACCCAGTACTTC
CDR3aa: CASSLWGARETQYF
v_gene: TRBV7-2
d_gene: -
j_gene: TRBJ2-5
abundance: -
len: 14

CDR3nt: TGTGCCAGCAGTCACGGACTAGCGGGAGTCCAAGAGACCCAGTACTTC
CDR3aa: CASSHGLAGVQETQYF
v_gene: TRBV6-2/TRBV6-3
d_gene: TRBD2
j_gene: TRBJ2-5
abundance: few
len: 16

CDR3nt: TGTGCCAGCAGTTACACCGGGACAGGGATCTACGAGCAGTACTTC
CDR3aa: CASSYTGTGIYEQYF
v_gene: TRBV6-5
d_gene: TRBD1
j_gene: TRBJ2-7
abundance: -
len: 15

CDR3nt: TGTGCCAGTAGTATCGGTGGGACAGGATCCTACGAGCAGTACTTC
CDR3aa: CASSIGGTGSYEQYF
v_gene: TRBV19
d_gene: TRBD1
j_gene: TRBJ2-7
abundance: -
len: 15

CDR3nt: TGTGCCAGCAGAGCCCTCAAGGTCTTTGGCTACACCTTC
CDR3aa: CASRALKVFGYTF
v_gene: TRBV6-1
d_gene: -
j_gene: TRBJ1-2
abundance: -
len: 13

CDR3nt: TGTGCCAGCAAGCCGGCTTCTGGGGCCAACGTCCTGACTTTC
CDR3aa: CASKPASGANVLTF
v_gene: TRBV6-1
d_gene: -
j_gene: TRBJ2-6
abundance: once
len: 14

CDR3nt: TGTGCCATCAGTGAGACGTACAATGAGCAGTTCTTC
CDR3aa: CAISETYNEQFF
v_gene: TRBV10-3
d_gene: -
j_gene: TRBJ2-1
abundance: -
len: 12

CDR3nt: TGTGCCAGCAGTCATGCAAGTACCCAGCATTTT
CDR3aa: CASSHASTQHF
v_gene: TRBV6-2/TRBV6-3
d_gene: -
j_gene: TRBJ1-5
abundance: few
len: 11

CDR3nt: TGTGCCAGCAGCAGTTACTACGAGCAGTACTTC
CDR3aa: CASSSYYEQYF
v_gene: TRBV7-9
d_gene: -
j_gene: TRBJ2-7
abundance: -
len: 11

CDR3nt: TGTGCCAGCAGCTTCGGGCCCGGGGAGAAGCAGTACTTC
CDR3aa: CASSFGPGEKQYF
v_gene: TRBV7-9
d_gene: -
j_gene: TRBJ2-7
abundance: -
len: 13

CDR3nt: TGTGCCAGCAGCTCGTTAAACTTGGAGCAGTACTTC
CDR3aa: CASSSLNLEQYF
v_gene: TRBV7-2
d_gene: -
j_gene: TRBJ2-7
abundance: few
len: 12

CDR3nt: TGTGCCAGCAGTGTTGACAGGTTCTCTAACTATGGCTACACCTTC
CDR3aa: CASSVDRFSNYGYTF
v_gene: TRBV2
d_gene: -
j_gene: TRBJ1-2
abundance: -
len: 15

CDR3nt: TGCAGTGCTAGAGATACCGACAGGGGTAGGGCAGATACGCAGTATTTT
CDR3aa: CSARDTDRGRADTQYF
v_gene: TRBV20-1
d_gene: TRBD1
j_gene: TRBJ2-3
abundance: -
len: 16

CDR3nt: TGTGCCAGCAGTTTAGCGGTCCGCTACGAGCAGTACTTC
CDR3aa: CASSLAVRYEQYF
v_gene: TRBV28
d_gene: -
j_gene: TRBJ2-7
abundance: -
len: 13

CDR3nt: TGTGCCAGCAGCATACGAAGCCAGGGAGGGGAGACCCAGTACTTC
CDR3aa: CASSIRSQGGETQYF
v_gene: TRBV7-8
d_gene: TRBD2
j_gene: TRBJ2-5
abundance: -
len: 15

CDR3nt: TGTGCCAGCAGTTTTTTGGGGGCAAATCAGCCCCAGCATTTT
CDR3aa: CASSFLGANQPQHF
v_gene: TRBV28
d_gene: -
j_gene: TRBJ1-5
abundance: -
len: 14

CDR3nt: TGTGCCAGCAGTGTCGGAGCGGACCCCTACAATGAGCAGTTCTTC
CDR3aa: CASSVGADPYNEQFF
v_gene: TRBV6-1
d_gene: -
j_gene: TRBJ2-1
abundance: -
len: 15

CDR3nt: TGTGCCAGCAATCCGGGACAGGGGGTGGCACAGTACTTC
CDR3aa: CASNPGQGVAQYF
v_gene: TRBV12-3/TRBV12-4
d_gene: TRBD1
j_gene: TRBJ2-7
abundance: -
len: 13

CDR3nt: TGTGCTACGTCGCGCGGGGGGACAGGGGTCCAAGAGACCCAGTACTTC
CDR3aa: CATSRGGTGVQETQYF
v_gene: TRBV18
d_gene: TRBD1
j_gene: TRBJ2-5
abundance: -
len: 16

CDR3nt: TGTGCCACCGGACTCGGGCGGTCCCGGACCCAGTACTTC
CDR3aa: CATGLGRSRTQYF
v_gene: TRBV15
d_gene: -
j_gene: TRBJ2-5
abundance: medium-sized
len: 13

CDR3nt: TGTGCCAGCAGTTTTATCGGGGGAGCCTCTTACGAGCAGTACTTC
CDR3aa: CASSFIGGASYEQYF
v_gene: TRBV27
d_gene: -
j_gene: TRBJ2-7
abundance: few
len: 15

CDR3nt: TGTGCCACCTGGAGTAAAAGCTCCTACGAGCAGTACTTC
CDR3aa: CATWSKSSYEQYF
v_gene: TRBV28
d_gene: -
j_gene: TRBJ2-7
abundance: -
len: 13

CDR3nt: TGCAGCGTTGATCAGGGTTACAATGAGCAGTTCTTC
CDR3aa: CSVDQGYNEQFF
v_gene: TRBV29-1
d_gene: -
j_gene: TRBJ2-1
abundance: -
len: 12

CDR3nt: TGTGCCAGCAGTTACACACCACAACCGCAATCCTACAATGAGCAGTTCTTC
CDR3aa: CASSYTPQPQSYNEQFF
v_gene: TRBV6-5
d_gene: -
j_gene: TRBJ2-1
abundance: few
len: 17

CDR3nt: TGTGCCATCAGTCTTAGCACAGATACGCAGTATTTT
CDR3aa: CAISLSTDTQYF
v_gene: TRBV10-3
d_gene: -
j_gene: TRBJ2-3
abundance: -
len: 12

CDR3nt: TGTGCCACCAGTGCCCTGGGAAGGACGGGAGCCTACGAGCAGTACTTC
CDR3aa: CATSALGRTGAYEQYF
v_gene: TRBV24-1
d_gene: -
j_gene: TRBJ2-7
abundance: few
len: 16

CDR3nt: TGTGCCAGCAGTCGACTAGCGGGAGGAGAGACCCAGTACTTC
CDR3aa: CASSRLAGGETQYF
v_gene: TRBV7-2
d_gene: TRBD2
j_gene: TRBJ2-5
abundance: -
len: 14

CDR3nt: TGTGCCAGCAGCCAACCGGAGACCTATAATTCACCCCTCCACTTT
CDR3aa: CASSQPETYNSPLHF
v_gene: TRBV7-8
d_gene: -
j_gene: TRBJ1-6
abundance: -
len: 15

CDR3nt: TGTGCCAGCAGCGAAAACAATCAGCCCCAGCATTTT
CDR3aa: CASSENNQPQHF
v_gene: TRBV7-8
d_gene: -
j_gene: TRBJ1-5
abundance: few
len: 12

CDR3nt: TGTGCCAGCAGTGAATCTTGGCTAGCGGCTTCCTACGAGCAGTACTTC
CDR3aa: CASSESWLAASYEQYF
v_gene: TRBV6-1
d_gene: TRBD2
j_gene: TRBJ2-7
abundance: -
len: 16

CDR3nt: TGTGCCACCAGCAGAGATCCCCTACCCGGGGAGCTGTTTTTT
CDR3aa: CATSRDPLPGELFF
v_gene: TRBV15
d_gene: -
j_gene: TRBJ2-2
abundance: -
len: 14

CDR3nt: TGTGCCAGCAGCTCACTAAGCGGGACACATTACAATGAGCAGTTCTTC
CDR3aa: CASSSLSGTHYNEQFF
v_gene: TRBV7-9
d_gene: -
j_gene: TRBJ2-1
abundance: once
len: 16

CDR3nt: TGTGCCAGCAGCTTGGACAGGGTCACCTACGAGCAGTACTTC
CDR3aa: CASSLDRVTYEQYF
v_gene: TRBV28
d_gene: TRBD1
j_gene: TRBJ2-7
abundance: -
len: 14

CDR3nt: TGTGCCAGCAGTCCGATGGGGCTGTATGGCTACACCTTC
CDR3aa: CASSPMGLYGYTF
v_gene: TRBV6-1
d_gene: -
j_gene: TRBJ1-2
abundance: -
len: 13

CDR3nt: TGTGCCAGCAGCTCCAGCGGAAGGGGGGAGACCCAGTACTTC
CDR3aa: CASSSSGRGETQYF
v_gene: TRBV28
d_gene: -
j_gene: TRBJ2-5
abundance: -
len: 14

CDR3nt: TGTGCCAGCAGCTTGGCAGGGGCGAGCGGGAGTAAGCAGTACTTC
CDR3aa: CASSLAGASGSKQYF
v_gene: TRBV7-9
d_gene: TRBD2
j_gene: TRBJ2-7
abundance: few
len: 15

CDR3nt: TGTGCCAGCAATCGGGGGCAGACCCAGTACTTC
CDR3aa: CASNRGQTQYF
v_gene: TRBV6-1
d_gene: -
j_gene: TRBJ2-5
abundance: few
len: 11

CDR3nt: TGCAGTGCTAGGAGGAGCGGGAGTTTTGAGACCCAGTACTTC
CDR3aa: CSARRSGSFETQYF
v_gene: TRBV20-1
d_gene: TRBD2
j_gene: TRBJ2-5
abundance: -
len: 14

CDR3nt: TGCAGTGCGAGAACCGCCCCGGGGAACCAGCCCCAGCATTTT
CDR3aa: CSARTAPGNQPQHF
v_gene: TRBV20-1
d_gene: -
j_gene: TRBJ1-5
abundance: few
len: 14

CDR3nt: TGTGCCAGCAGGGAAGTGGGGGGAGATACGCAGTATTTT
CDR3aa: CASREVGGDTQYF
v_gene: TRBV6-1
d_gene: -
j_gene: TRBJ2-3
abundance: -
len: 13